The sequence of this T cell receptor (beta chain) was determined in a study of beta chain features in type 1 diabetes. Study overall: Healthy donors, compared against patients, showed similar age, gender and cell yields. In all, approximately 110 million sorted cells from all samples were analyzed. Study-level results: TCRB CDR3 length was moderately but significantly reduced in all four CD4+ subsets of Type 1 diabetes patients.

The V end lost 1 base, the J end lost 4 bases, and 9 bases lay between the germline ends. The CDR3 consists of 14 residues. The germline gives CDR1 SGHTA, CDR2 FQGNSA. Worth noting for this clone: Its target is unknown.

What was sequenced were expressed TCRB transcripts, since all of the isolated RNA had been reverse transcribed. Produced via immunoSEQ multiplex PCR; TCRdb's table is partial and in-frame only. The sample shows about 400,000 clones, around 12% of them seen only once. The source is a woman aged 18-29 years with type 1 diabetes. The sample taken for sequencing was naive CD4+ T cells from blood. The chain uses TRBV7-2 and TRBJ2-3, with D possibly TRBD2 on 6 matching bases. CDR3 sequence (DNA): TGTGCCAGCAGCTTAGAGCTAGCGCCAGATACGCAGTATTTT. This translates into CASSLELAPDTQYF.